This is a list of T cell receptor beta chains from one sample in a study of circulating CD8 cells and anti-PD-1 response in melanoma. TCRdb re-called the reads with MiXCR, one entry per CDR3 protein. Found here are 2,000 or so distinct CDR3 sequences, roughly 7.3% of them singletons; the top ten hold about 7.7%. The sample here was CD8+ T cells from PBMCs, taken at baseline or after one month of anti-PD-1 therapy (not recorded which). The receptors were sampled from a human donor with melanoma. CDR3s include the opening cysteine and the closing phenylalanine or tryptophan. Fields, in order: CDR3 protein, CDR3 DNA, clone size, J gene, V gene, D gene. D genes are given only for firm matches. Clone size appears in some rows only: once, few, many, or a class for an expanded clone.

CDR3aa: CASSSTDRARGHYGYTF
CDR3nt: TGTGCCAGCAGTTCTACGGACAGGGCAAGGGGTCACTATGGCTACACCTTC
abundance: -
j_gene: TRBJ1-2
v_gene: TRBV28
d_gene: TRBD1

CDR3aa: CASSEYSGMDTGELFF
CDR3nt: TGTGCCAGCAGTGAATATAGCGGGATGGACACCGGGGAGCTGTTTTTT
abundance: large
j_gene: TRBJ2-2
v_gene: TRBV25-1
d_gene: TRBD2

CDR3aa: CASSQSRTSGGLMQETQYF
CDR3nt: TGCGCCAGCAGTCAATCTCGGACTAGCGGGGGCCTGATGCAAGAGACCCAGTACTTC
abundance: few
j_gene: TRBJ2-5
v_gene: TRBV23-1
d_gene: TRBD2

CDR3aa: CASSFKPVYEQYF
CDR3nt: TGTGCCAGCAGCTTCAAACCGGTCTACGAGCAGTACTTC
abundance: medium-sized
j_gene: TRBJ2-7
v_gene: TRBV5-4
d_gene: -

CDR3aa: CASSSLNLGELFF
CDR3nt: TGTGCCAGCAGCAGCCTTAACCTCGGGGAGCTGTTTTTT
abundance: medium-sized
j_gene: TRBJ2-2
v_gene: TRBV9
d_gene: -

CDR3aa: CASSQQGAEAFF
CDR3nt: TGTGCCAGTAGTCAGCAGGGAGCTGAAGCTTTCTTT
abundance: medium-sized
j_gene: TRBJ1-1
v_gene: TRBV19
d_gene: -

CDR3aa: CASSTSLTGELFF
CDR3nt: TGTGCCAGCAGCACCAGTCTCACCGGGGAGCTGTTTTTT
abundance: -
j_gene: TRBJ2-2
v_gene: TRBV11-2
d_gene: -

CDR3aa: CASSNRDREIEPQHF
CDR3nt: TGTGCCAGTAGTAACCGGGACAGGGAAATTGAGCCCCAGCATTTT
abundance: medium-sized
j_gene: TRBJ1-5
v_gene: TRBV19
d_gene: TRBD1

CDR3aa: CSARDTDTQYF
CDR3nt: TGCAGTGCTAGAGACACAGATACGCAGTATTTT
abundance: medium-sized
j_gene: TRBJ2-3
v_gene: TRBV20-1
d_gene: -

CDR3aa: CASSLAAGSYNEQFF
CDR3nt: TGTGCCAGCAGCTTAGCTGCGGGAAGCTACAATGAGCAGTTCTTC
abundance: medium-sized
j_gene: TRBJ2-1
v_gene: TRBV7-2
d_gene: -

CDR3aa: CASSAYRANVLTF
CDR3nt: TGTGCCAGCAGTGCCTACCGGGCCAACGTCCTGACTTTC
abundance: medium-sized
j_gene: TRBJ2-6
v_gene: TRBV27
d_gene: -

CDR3aa: CATSDAGQGFNEQFF
CDR3nt: TGTGCCACCAGTGATGCGGGACAGGGTTTCAATGAGCAGTTCTTC
abundance: medium-sized
j_gene: TRBJ2-1
v_gene: TRBV24-1
d_gene: TRBD1

CDR3aa: CASSGIRGQNSNQPQHF
CDR3nt: TGTGCCAGCAGTGGAATTAGGGGCCAGAATAGCAATCAGCCCCAGCATTTT
abundance: medium-sized
j_gene: TRBJ1-5
v_gene: TRBV2
d_gene: -

CDR3aa: CASQQTGYNTEAFF
CDR3nt: TGTGCCAGCCAGCAGACAGGTTATAACACTGAAGCTTTCTTT
abundance: large
j_gene: TRBJ1-1
v_gene: TRBV28
d_gene: -

CDR3aa: CASSTEREPSNSGANVLTF
CDR3nt: TGTGCCAGTAGTACCGAGCGGGAGCCCTCAAACTCTGGGGCCAACGTCCTGACTTTC
abundance: -
j_gene: TRBJ2-6
v_gene: TRBV19
d_gene: TRBD2

CDR3aa: CATSEAAGRETQYF
CDR3nt: TGTGCCACCAGTGAGGCGGCGGGGAGGGAGACCCAGTACTTC
abundance: medium-sized
j_gene: TRBJ2-5
v_gene: TRBV24-1
d_gene: -

CDR3aa: CASSLSANTGELFF
CDR3nt: TGTGCCAGCAGTTTATCAGCGAACACCGGGGAGCTGTTTTTT
abundance: medium-sized
j_gene: TRBJ2-2
v_gene: TRBV28
d_gene: -

CDR3aa: CASSLRTDTQYF
CDR3nt: TGCGCCAGCAGCTTGCGGACAGATACGCAGTATTTT
abundance: -
j_gene: TRBJ2-3
v_gene: TRBV5-1
d_gene: -

CDR3aa: CASSLESAGELFF
CDR3nt: TGTGCCAGCAGCTTAGAGAGCGCCGGGGAGCTGTTTTTT
abundance: medium-sized
j_gene: TRBJ2-2
v_gene: TRBV7-3
d_gene: -

CDR3aa: CASSESREYTDTQYF
CDR3nt: TGTGCCAGCAGTGAATCTCGGGAGTACACAGATACGCAGTATTTT
abundance: medium-sized
j_gene: TRBJ2-3
v_gene: TRBV25-1
d_gene: -

CDR3aa: CASSLDSGRPDEQYF
CDR3nt: TGTGCCAGCAGCTTAGATAGCGGGAGGCCAGACGAGCAGTACTTC
abundance: medium-sized
j_gene: TRBJ2-7
v_gene: TRBV7-2
d_gene: TRBD2

CDR3aa: CASSIRGPTDTQYF
CDR3nt: TGTGCCAGTAGTATCCGGGGGCCCACAGATACGCAGTATTTT
abundance: medium-sized
j_gene: TRBJ2-3
v_gene: TRBV19
d_gene: -

CDR3aa: CAAGQTGLGGELFF
CDR3nt: TGTGCCGCCGGACAGACCGGCTTGGGGGGGGAGCTGTTTTTT
abundance: medium-sized
j_gene: TRBJ2-2
v_gene: TRBV19
d_gene: -

CDR3aa: CASSLAARGQETQYF
CDR3nt: TGTGCCAGCAGTCTAGCAGCCAGGGGCCAAGAGACCCAGTACTTC
abundance: medium-sized
j_gene: TRBJ2-5
v_gene: TRBV12-3/TRBV12-4
d_gene: -

CDR3aa: CASSLTSGGSDTQYF
CDR3nt: TGTGCCAGCAGCTTAACTAGCGGGGGGTCGGATACGCAGTATTTT
abundance: medium-sized
j_gene: TRBJ2-3
v_gene: TRBV7-3
d_gene: TRBD2

CDR3aa: CASSITATGELFF
CDR3nt: TGTGCCAGCAGTATCACAGCCACCGGGGAGCTGTTTTTT
abundance: large
j_gene: TRBJ2-2
v_gene: TRBV28
d_gene: -

CDR3aa: CASSYGQNEKLFF
CDR3nt: TGTGCCAGCAGCTACGGACAAAATGAAAAACTGTTTTTT
abundance: large
j_gene: TRBJ1-4
v_gene: TRBV9
d_gene: -

CDR3aa: CATSTGQGEETQYF
CDR3nt: TGTGCCACCAGCACAGGACAGGGAGAAGAGACCCAGTACTTC
abundance: medium-sized
j_gene: TRBJ2-5
v_gene: TRBV15
d_gene: TRBD1